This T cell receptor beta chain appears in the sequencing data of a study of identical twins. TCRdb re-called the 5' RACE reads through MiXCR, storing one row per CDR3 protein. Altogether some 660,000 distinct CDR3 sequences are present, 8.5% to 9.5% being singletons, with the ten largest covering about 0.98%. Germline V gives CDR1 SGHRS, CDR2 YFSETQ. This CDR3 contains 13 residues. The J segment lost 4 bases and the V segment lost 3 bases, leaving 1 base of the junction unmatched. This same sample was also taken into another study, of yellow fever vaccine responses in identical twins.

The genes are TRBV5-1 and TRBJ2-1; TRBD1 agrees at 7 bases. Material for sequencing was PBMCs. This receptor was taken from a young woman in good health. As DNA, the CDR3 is TGCGCCAGCAGCTCGACAGGGTACAATGAGCAGTTCTTC. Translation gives CASSSTGYNEQFF.